The 24 T cell receptor beta chains in this list originate from one sample, sequenced in a study of T-cell reconstitution after alpha-beta-depleted transplantation in children. TCRbeta library construction was performed incorporating unique molecular identifiers. TCRdb ran MiXCR on the PCR reads and lists one entry per CDR3 protein. The sample records approximately 190,000 distinct CDR3 sequences, about 8.4% being singletons. The sample in question was PBMCs, mostly from graft donor cells, obtained 360 days after TCRalphabeta/CD19-depleted stem cell transplant. These receptors came from a male patient aged 2-9 years who had a stem cell transplant for acute myeloid leukemia, so the T cells may come from the graft donor.

V gene TRBV18 combines with J gene TRBJ2-5, with D possibly being TRBD1 (6 bases). The CDR3 totals 14 residues. The germline V gene encodes CDR1 KGHSH and CDR2 LQKENI. The V gene lost 6 bases and the J gene lost 4 bases, with 15 bases spanning the gap. The CDR3 sequence is CASSPTQGSETQYF. As DNA, the CDR3 is TGTGCCAGCTCGCCAACACAGGGTTCAGAGACCCAGTACTTC.

This clonotype was seen a handful of times. The chain uses TRBV5-6 and TRBJ2-5, with TRBD2 matching 13 bases. The CDR3 sequence is 21 residues long. Germline V gene sequence: CDR1 SGHDT, CDR2 YYEEEE. V shed 1 base and J 0 bases; nucleotides not matched to a gene: 15. As DNA, the CDR3 is TGTGCCAGCAGCTTGTTTTCCCCGGGGCTGGGACTAGCGGGGAACCAAGAGACCCAGTACTTC. The encoded protein is CASSLFSPGLGLAGNQETQYF.

The rearrangement links TRBV7-9 to TRBJ2-3; D uncertain. The CDR3 has 12 residues. CDR1 SEHNR and CDR2 FQNEAQ come from the germline V gene (reference sequence). Trimming removed 5 bases from V and 6 bases from J, with 9 bases in between. For the CDR3, the DNA is TGTGCCAGCAGCCAAGTCGCGGATACGCAGTATTTT. It codes for CASSQVADTQYF.

The sample holds a few counts of this clonotype. This chain links TRBV6-2 or TRBV6-3 with TRBJ2-1; 10 positions match TRBD2. The V gene end was trimmed by 6 bases and the J gene end by 5 bases; junction bases not matched to a gene: 1. There are 13 residues in the CDR3. Germline-derived CDR1 and CDR2 are MNHEY and SVGEGT. The CDR3 DNA follows: TGTGCCAGCAGACTAGCGGGGAACAATGAGCAGTTCTTC. Its translation is CASRLAGNNEQFF.

CDR3 nucleotide sequence: TGCGCCAGCAGCTCCCGGGACAAGAACACTGAAGCTTTCTTT. Protein product: CASSSRDKNTEAFF. The V call is TRBV4-1, the J call TRBJ1-1; D may be TRBD1 (6 bases). The CDR3 totals 14 residues. V lost 5 bases, J lost 1 base, and 11 bases lay in between. Germline V CDR1 and CDR2: MGHRA, YSYEKL.

This clonotype was observed a few times. V gene TRBV6-2 or TRBV6-3 combines with J gene TRBJ2-1; D unresolved. Trimming cost V 3 bases and J 5 bases, with 11 bases left between them. The CDR3 is 14 amino acids. Germline-derived CDR1 and CDR2 are MNHEY and SVGEGT. CDR3 bases: TGTGCCAGCAGTTATCGGCTATCCCACAATGAGCAGTTCTTC. This gives the protein CASSYRLSHNEQFF.

This clonotype was seen a handful of times. The chain couples TRBV4-3 to TRBJ1-6; D is undetermined. The CDR3 has 17 amino acids. CDR1 is LGHNA and CDR2 is YSLEER in the germline V gene. V lost 0 bases, J lost 8 bases, and 17 bases lay in between. The CDR3 protein is CASSQDSRARTDSPLHF. The CDR3 DNA sequence: TGCGCCAGCAGCCAAGATAGCCGGGCGAGGACGGATTCACCCCTCCACTTT.

The J gene is TRBJ2-1, the V gene TRBV12-3 or TRBV12-4; TRBD2 matches 8 bases. CDR3 length: 15 amino acids. V shed 3 bases and J 9 bases; nucleotides not matched to a gene: 10. The CDR3 DNA reads as TGTGCCAGCAGTTTTGGAACGGGAGGGCCGGGTGAGCAGTTCTTC. Translated: CASSFGTGGPGEQFF.

This sequence joins TRBV12-3 or TRBV12-4 and TRBJ2-2, with 12 bases lining up with TRBD2. The CDR3 extends over 16 amino acids. V lost 7 bases, J lost 7 bases, and 10 bases stayed unmatched. The CDR3 sequence: CASTDLAGGPHGELFF. In DNA, the CDR3 is TGTGCCAGCACCGATCTAGCGGGAGGGCCCCACGGGGAGCTGTTTTTT.

This clonotype was observed a handful of times. The chain is built from TRBV27 and TRBJ1-6; D call uncertain. Germline V gives CDR1 MNHEY, CDR2 SMNVEV (reference sequence). The CDR3 runs to 16 residues. Trimming removed 4 bases at V and 7 bases at J, with 17 bases between. CDR3 nucleotides: TGTGCCAGCAGTTCGGGTGTGGCACCGAGAAATTCACCCCTCCACTTT. Amino acid sequence: CASSSGVAPRNSPLHF.

This clonotype was seen repeatedly, ten times or more. The chain joins TRBV6-1 to TRBJ2-7; D gene ambiguous. Trimming pared 7 bases from V and 5 bases from J, leaving 15 bases between. Looked up from germline, CDR1 is MNHNS and CDR2 is SASEGT. The length of the CDR3 is 13 residues. Written as DNA, the CDR3 is TGTGCCAGCACCTACGCCCTTGGGGACGAGCAGTACTTC. Translating gives CASTYALGDEQYF.

This clonotype was found many times. The V call is TRBV12-3 or TRBV12-4, the J call TRBJ2-4; D is ambiguous. CDR3 size: 11 residues. Trimming removed 5 bases from V and 12 bases from J, with 11 bases in between. The CDR3 DNA is TGTGCCAGCAGTCGAGGAAGCGATCAGTACTTC. Amino acid sequence: CASSRGSDQYF.

This clonotype was recorded at least ten times. This chain links TRBV29-1 with TRBJ2-5; 7 nucleotides line up with TRBD2. The trim removed 4 bases at V and 6 bases at J, leaving 8 bases unmatched. CDR1 and CDR2 from the germline V gene are SQVTM and ANQGSEA. The CDR3 has 13 amino acids. The CDR3 spells CSVGPSGFQTQYF. CDR3 bases: TGCAGCGTTGGTCCTAGCGGTTTTCAGACCCAGTACTTC.

J is TRBJ2-3 and V is TRBV4-1, with D hard to call. The CDR3 contains 12 residues. Germline-derived CDR1 and CDR2 are MGHRA and YSYEKL. V lost 1 base, J lost 4 bases, and 3 bases lay in between. CDR3 in DNA: TGCGCCAGCAGCCAAGCCCCAGATACGCAGTATTTT. Translating gives CASSQAPDTQYF.

This clonotype was seen only a few times. The CDR3 nucleotides are TGTGCCAGCAGCATAGGTTTCGTCGCTGAATACGAGCAGTACGTC. It specifies CASSIGFVAEYEQYV. This sequence joins TRBV12-3 or TRBV12-4 and TRBJ2-7, with no clear D. The CDR3 loop spans 15 amino acids. Trimming shortened V by 6 bases and J by 4 bases, and 19 bases separated the two germline ends.

The chain couples TRBV20-1 to TRBJ2-1, with 9 bases matching TRBD1. CDR1 and CDR2 (germline): DFQATT, SNEGSKA (reference sequence). J was trimmed by 3 bases and V by 1 base; bases with no gene match: 10. The CDR3 is made up of 17 amino acids. The CDR3 loop is CSARGPSGDRDYNEQFF. CDR3 nucleotide sequence: TGCAGTGCTAGAGGCCCGTCGGGGGACAGGGACTACAATGAGCAGTTCTTC.

The chain uses TRBV7-8 and TRBJ2-1; 8 bases line up with TRBD2. CDR3 length: 17 amino acids. Germline V lookup: CDR1 SGHVS, CDR2 FQNEAQ. V trimming: 1 base; J trimming: 2 bases; junction bases outside the gene matches: 7. The chain's CDR3 is CASSLGERLAPYNEQFF. The CDR3, as DNA: TGTGCCAGCAGCTTAGGGGAACGACTAGCGCCCTACAATGAGCAGTTCTTC.

The gene calls are TRBV12-3 or TRBV12-4 and TRBJ2-7, with TRBD1 as a possible D gene (6 bases). This CDR3 region has 14 residues. Trimming took off 7 bases at V and 9 bases at J, with 22 bases between the two ends. This CDR3 reads CASTQGSRWRLQYF. Written as DNA, the CDR3 is TGTGCCAGCACCCAGGGGTCTCGTTGGAGATTGCAGTACTTC.

This clonotype was seen at least ten times. This chain uses TRBV13 with TRBJ2-3, with 10 bases identical to TRBD1. Germline lookup yields CDR1 PRHDT and CDR2 FYEKMQ (reference sequence). The CDR3 spans 16 residues. V was clipped by 7 bases and J by 1 base; unmatched bases: 8. CDR3 amino acids: CASTLDRGGGTDTQYF. The CDR3 bases are TGTGCCAGCACCTTGGACAGGGGGGGCGGCACAGATACGCAGTATTTT.

Note on this clonotype: At one end, the junction sequence differs from germline, possibly due to a read error. The J gene is TRBJ2-3, the V gene TRBV20-1, with D perhaps matching TRBD2 (6 bases). In germline, CDR1 is DFQATT, CDR2 SNEGSKA (reference sequence). There are 14 residues in the CDR3. The CDR3 DNA reads TGCAGTGTTAGAACGGGACTTCGCACAGATACGCAGTATTTT. Protein sequence: CSVRTGLRTDTQYF.

This rearrangement joins TRBV5-1 to TRBJ2-2; 7 positions agree with TRBD1. Germline V gene lookup returns CDR1 SGHRS and CDR2 YFSETQ. This CDR3 is built from 14 residues. J was trimmed by 3 bases and V by 3 bases; bases with no gene match: 2. The CDR3 coding sequence is TGCGCCAGCAGCTCCCAGGGGGACACCGGGGAGCTGTTTTTT. Translation gives CASSSQGDTGELFF.

J is TRBJ2-7 and V is TRBV6-1; TRBD2 aligns across 12 bases. The ends lost 6 bases at V and 2 bases at J; junction bases unmatched: 5. The CDR3 consists of 15 residues. CDR1 and CDR2 (germline): MNHNS, SASEGT. The CDR3 spells CASRRGLAGTYEQYF. CDR3 bases: TGTGCCAGCAGACGAGGACTAGCGGGAACCTACGAGCAGTACTTC.

The V call is TRBV20-1, the J call TRBJ2-2; 7 nucleotides line up with TRBD2. Germline V lookup: CDR1 DFQATT, CDR2 SNEGSKA (reference sequence). V dropped 3 bases and J dropped 2; count of bases not matched to a gene: 12. The CDR3 loop spans 17 amino acids. CDR3 nucleotide sequence: TGCAGTGCTAGCCCCCGTTGGCGGGGGACTAACACCGGGGAGCTGTTTTTT. It is translated as CSASPRWRGTNTGELFF.

The chain combines TRBV20-1 with TRBJ2-2, with 11 bases that match TRBD2. This CDR3 comprises 15 residues. The V gene's germline CDR1 is DFQATT and CDR2 SNEGSKA (reference sequence). Trimming cost V 4 bases and J 3 bases; bases outside gene matches: 4. The CDR3 DNA reads TGCAGTGCTACCACTAGCGGGGGATACACCGGGGAGCTGTTTTTT. It is translated as CSATTSGGYTGELFF.